This T cell receptor (beta chain) was retrieved from a study of blood T cell repertoires in COVID-19. Looking at the study overall: The analysed material was cDNA or gDNA that came from T cells, B-cell-depleted T cells, or PBMCs.

The repertoire was sequenced with immunoSEQ multiplex PCR; TCRdb's copy has only in-frame clones and lacks some. The sample has about 330,000 clones, around 90% seen once; the top ten hold around 18%. Germline-derived CDR1 and CDR2 are SEHNR and FQNEAQ (reference sequence). V was pared by 4 bases and J by 4 bases, with 5 bases of the junction left unmatched. This CDR3 region has 14 residues. The receptor was isolated from a woman aged 25 to 39 who had recovered from COVID-19. The chain is built from TRBV7-9 and TRBJ2-5; the match to TRBD1 covers 8 bases. Sequences were obtained from PBMCs or T cells enriched from blood (not recorded which). The CDR3 spells CASSSTGGLETQYF. The CDR3 DNA reads TGTGCCAGCAGCTCAACAGGGGGGCTAGAGACCCAGTACTTC. Full variable domain (rest looked up from reference TRBV7-9 and TRBJ2-5): DTGVSQNPRHKITKRGQNVTFRCDPISEHNRLYWYRQTLGQGPEFLTYFQNEAQLEKSRLLSDRFSAERPKGSFSTLEIQRTEQGDSAMYLCASSSTGGLETQYFGPGTRLLVL.